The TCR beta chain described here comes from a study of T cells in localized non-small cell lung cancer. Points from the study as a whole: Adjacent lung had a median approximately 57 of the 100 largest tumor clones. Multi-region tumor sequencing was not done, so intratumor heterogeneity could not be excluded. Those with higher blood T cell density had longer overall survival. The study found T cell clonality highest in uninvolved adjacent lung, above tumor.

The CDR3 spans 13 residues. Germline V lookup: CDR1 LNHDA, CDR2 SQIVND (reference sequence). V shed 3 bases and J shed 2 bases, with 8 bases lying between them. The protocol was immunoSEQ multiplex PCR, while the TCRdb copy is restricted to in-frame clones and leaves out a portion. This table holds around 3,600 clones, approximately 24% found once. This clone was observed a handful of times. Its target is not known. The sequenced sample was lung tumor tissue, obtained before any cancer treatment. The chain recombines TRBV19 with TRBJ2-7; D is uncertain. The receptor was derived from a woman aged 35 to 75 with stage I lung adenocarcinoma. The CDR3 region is CASSIDVAYEQYF. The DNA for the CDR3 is TGTGCCAGTAGTATTGATGTAGCCTACGAGCAGTACTTC.